These 9 T cell receptor beta chains were sequenced from one sample in a study of T cell changes during pregnancy in multiple sclerosis. Sequencing used immunoSEQ multiplex PCR; TCRdb keeps in-frame clones, though not all of them. The table records about 40,000 clones, more than 90% of them present only once. The sample here was CD8+ T cells from peripheral blood mononuclear cells, taken in the first trimester of pregnancy. These receptors all stem from a female donor with multiple sclerosis, enrolled in a pregnancy study.

This sequence joins TRBV7-6 and TRBJ2-5; D possibly corresponds to TRBD1 (5 bases). Between the trimmed V and J ends, which lost 3 bases and 0 bases, there was a span of 8 bases. Germline V lookup: CDR1 SGHVS, CDR2 FNYEAQ. The CDR3 totals 14 residues. The CDR3 coding sequence is TGTGCCAGCAGCTTCCTACAGGACCAAGAGACCCAGTACTTC. It codes for CASSFLQDQETQYF.

The table lists this clone with a count of one. The chain uses TRBV20-1 and TRBJ1-2; tentative D call: TRBD1 (5 bases). The V gene lost 6 bases and the J gene lost 5 bases, with 10 bases spanning the gap. CDR3 length equals 11 residues. Germline V gene lookup returns CDR1 DFQATT and CDR2 SNEGSKA (reference sequence). The DNA of the CDR3 is TGCAGTGCAGGGGACTCTTATGGCTACACCTTC. It codes for CSAGDSYGYTF.

The CDR3 loop is CASSVSSGANYGYTF. The CDR3 nucleotides read TGTGCCAGCAGCGTATCCTCAGGTGCTAACTATGGCTACACCTTC. The V gene is TRBV9, the J gene TRBJ1-2; D remains unclear. Between the trimmed V and J ends, which lost 1 base and 0 bases, there was a span of 10 bases. From germline, CDR1 is SGDLS and CDR2 YYNGEE. The CDR3 has 15 residues.

The V call is TRBV6-5, the J call TRBJ2-3; possible D gene TRBD1, 5 bases. V was clipped by 2 bases and J by 0 bases, with 6 bases between them. The germline gives CDR1 MNHEY, CDR2 SVGAGI. The length of the CDR3 is 14 residues. The CDR3 spells CASSYAGSTDTQYF. DNA of the CDR3: TGTGCCAGCAGTTACGCAGGGAGCACAGATACGCAGTATTTT.

This clone was picked up one time. In DNA, the CDR3 is TGTGCCAGCAGTCCTCCCGGGTCTTTCTTCTATGGCTACACCTTC. Protein: CASSPPGSFFYGYTF. This chain links TRBV6-1 with TRBJ1-2; D ambiguous. The CDR3 spans 15 residues. V shed 5 bases and J shed 4 bases, with 17 bases lying between them. Germline V CDR1 and CDR2: MNHNS, SASEGT.

CDR3 region: CASSLSLAGGDNEQFF. The CDR3 region has the DNA TGTGCCAGCAGTTTGTCCCTAGCGGGGGGGGACAATGAGCAGTTCTTC. The chain joins TRBV27 to TRBJ2-1; 12 nucleotides match TRBD2. This CDR3 contains 16 residues. CDR1 is MNHEY, CDR2 SMNVEV, per germline (reference sequence). Trimming took 3 bases from V and 5 from J; bases not matched to a gene: 5.

The rearrangement joins TRBV27 to TRBJ2-3; 8 nucleotides match TRBD2. This CDR3 comprises 17 residues. Germline loops: CDR1 MNHEY, CDR2 SMNVEV (reference sequence). The J segment lost 2 bases and the V segment lost 5 bases, leaving 12 bases of the junction unmatched. CDR3 residues: CASSLQLAGGTTDTQYF. CDR3 coding DNA: TGTGCCAGCAGTCTACAACTCGCGGGGGGAACCACAGATACGCAGTATTTT.

This clone has just a few counts. The chain joins TRBV19 to TRBJ2-7; tentatively, D is TRBD1 (6 bases). Trimming removed 8 bases at V and 3 bases at J, with 14 bases between. Germline V gives CDR1 LNHDA, CDR2 SQIVND (reference sequence). The CDR3 has 13 residues. CDR3 nucleotide sequence: TGTGCCAGTGCGGTCGGCAGGGGCTACGAGCAGTACTTC. Protein: CASAVGRGYEQYF.

The chain employs TRBV10-2 and TRBJ1-5; D gene ambiguous. Looked up from germline, CDR1 is WSHSY and CDR2 is SAAADI. The CDR3 length is 14 residues. V shed 0 bases and J shed 4 bases, with 7 bases lying between them. The CDR3 DNA follows: TGCGCCAGCAGTGAGTCATACGGGAATCAGCCCCAGCATTTT. It translates to CASSESYGNQPQHF.